Reported below is one TCR beta chain. Sequencing used immunoSEQ multiplex PCR; TCRdb keeps in-frame clones, though not all of them. The sample shows roughly 200,000 clones, around 94% of them seen only once. The data were obtained in a study of T cell responses to AZD1222 COVID-19 vaccine. J was trimmed by 4 bases and V by 0 bases; bases with no gene match: 5. From germline, CDR1 is SGHRS and CDR2 YFSETQ. CDR3 length equals 15 residues. The specimen comprised peripheral blood, sampled 28 days after the second dose of the MenACWY control vaccine. The rearrangement uses TRBV5-1 and TRBJ2-3; 7 bases agree with TRBD2. The sequence was collected from an adult who received the MenACWY meningococcal vaccine as a control. CDR3 bases: TGCGCCAGCAGCTTGGGCGGGAGAATCCCAGATACGCAGTATTTT. This codes for CASSLGGRIPDTQYF.